This passage covers 9 T cell receptor beta chains from one sample sequenced in a study of OX40 agonist ivuxolimab in advanced cancers. The assay was immunoSEQ multiplex PCR, and TCRdb's table has in-frame clones only and misses some. The sample comprises about 21,000 clones, roughly 80% of which are singletons, and under 35% rests with the top ten. This specimen consisted of CD4+ or CD8+ T cells sorted from blood, obtained in a trial of the OX40 agonist ivuxolimab. Receptors were obtained from an adult with an advanced solid tumor such as melanoma, head and neck, liver or kidney cancer.

This clone appeared a single time. The V and J genes are TRBV10-3 and TRBJ2-1, with 9 bases matching TRBD2. Unmatched junction bases numbered 9, after V lost 10 bases and J lost 5 bases. Per germline, CDR1 ENHRY and CDR2 SYGVKD. CDR3 length equals 14 residues. In nucleotides, the CDR3 is TGTGCCACCGCCCCGGCGGGAGGGAACAATGAGCAGTTCTTC. Translation gives CATAPAGGNNEQFF.

The J gene is TRBJ2-2, the V gene TRBV7-6, with 11 bases fitting TRBD2. V lost 5 bases and J lost 7; bases outside the gene matches: 6. The V gene's germline CDR1 is SGHVS and CDR2 FNYEAQ. This CDR3 has 15 residues. DNA for the CDR3: TGTGCCAGCAGCCCTAGCGGGGGGATCGGCGGGGAGCTGTTTTTT. It codes for CASSPSGGIGGELFF.

This clone occurred once. DNA of the CDR3: TGTGCCAGCAGTGACCAAGCGGGAGGGTACAATGAGCAGTTCTTC. It yields the protein CASSDQAGGYNEQFF. The chain is built from TRBV6-4 and TRBJ2-1; 10 bases are a match to TRBD2. The CDR3 has 15 residues. After removal of 2 bases from V and 4 bases from J, the junction contained 2 bases not matched to a gene. Germline CDR1 reads MRHNA; CDR2 reads SNTAGT.

The rearrangement uses TRBV7-8 and TRBJ1-3; D may be TRBD1 (6 bases). The CDR3 has 17 residues. Looked up from germline, CDR1 is SGHVS and CDR2 is FQNEAQ. V was cut by 0 bases and J by 0 bases, with 12 bases left in between. This CDR3 reads CASSLAGTPRSGNTIYF. The CDR3 DNA reads TGTGCCAGCAGCTTAGCCGGGACACCGCGCTCTGGAAACACCATATATTTT.

CDR3 in amino acids: CASSWADLNEQFF. The CDR3 nucleotides read TGTGCCAGTAGTTGGGCGGACTTAAATGAGCAGTTCTTC. V and J are TRBV19 and TRBJ2-1, with D perhaps matching TRBD2 (5 bases). The ends were cut back, 5 bases at V and 7 bases at J, with 12 bases in the middle. Germline CDR1 is LNHDA and CDR2 is SQIVND (reference sequence). The CDR3 length is 13 residues.

The V and J genes are TRBV7-9 and TRBJ2-5; the D is unclear. There are 12 residues in the CDR3. CDR1 is SEHNR and CDR2 is FQNEAQ in the germline V gene (reference sequence). V lost 3 bases to trimming and J lost 2 bases, with 4 bases between them. CDR3 sequence (DNA): TGTGCCAGCAGCTTGGGGCAAGAGACCCAGTACTTC. It specifies CASSLGQETQYF.

V is TRBV19 and J is TRBJ2-2; D uncertain. There are 14 residues in the CDR3. V was pared by 5 bases and J by 4 bases, with 11 bases between. CDR1 is LNHDA, CDR2 SQIVND, per germline (reference sequence). CDR3 residues: CASSPSWGTGELFF. The CDR3 DNA is TGTGCCAGTAGTCCCTCCTGGGGCACCGGGGAGCTGTTTTTT.

The chain joins TRBV2 to TRBJ1-2, with no clear D. The CDR3 spans 13 residues. V was cut by 2 bases and J by 2 bases, with 6 bases left in between. Germline loops: CDR1 SNHLY, CDR2 FYNNEI. The CDR3 protein is CASSENGNYGYTF. DNA of the CDR3: TGTGCCAGCAGTGAAAATGGAAACTATGGCTACACCTTC. The complete variable domain, with remaining parts taken from reference TRBV2 and TRBJ1-2, reads EPEVTQTPSHQVTQMGQEVILRCVPISNHLYFYWYRQILGQKVEFLVSFYNNEISEKSEIFDDQFSVERPDGSNFTLKIRSTKLEDSAMYFCASSENGNYGYTFGSGTRLTVV.

V and J are TRBV10-3 and TRBJ2-3, with D uncertain. V was cut by 0 bases and J by 0 bases, with 10 bases left in between. CDR1 and CDR2 from the germline V gene are ENHRY and SYGVKD. The CDR3 runs 16 residues. The CDR3 sequence is CAISESKELSTDTQYF. DNA of the CDR3: TGTGCCATCAGTGAGTCGAAGGAGTTGAGCACAGATACGCAGTATTTT.